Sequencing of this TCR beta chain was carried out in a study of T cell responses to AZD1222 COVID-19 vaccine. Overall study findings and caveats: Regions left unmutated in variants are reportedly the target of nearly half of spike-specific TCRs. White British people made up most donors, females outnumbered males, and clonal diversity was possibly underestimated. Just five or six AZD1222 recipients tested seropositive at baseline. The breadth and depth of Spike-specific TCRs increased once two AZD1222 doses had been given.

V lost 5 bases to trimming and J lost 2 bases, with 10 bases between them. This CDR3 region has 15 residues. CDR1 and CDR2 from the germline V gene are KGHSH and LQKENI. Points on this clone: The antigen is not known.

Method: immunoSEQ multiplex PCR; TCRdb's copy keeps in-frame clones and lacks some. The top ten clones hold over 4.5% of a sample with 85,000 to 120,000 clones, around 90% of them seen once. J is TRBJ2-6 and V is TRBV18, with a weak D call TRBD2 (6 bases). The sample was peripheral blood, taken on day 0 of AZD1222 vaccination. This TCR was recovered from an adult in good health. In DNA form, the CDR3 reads TGTGCCAGCTCAGACGCGGGGCCTGGGGCCAACGTCCTGACTTTC. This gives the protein CASSDAGPGANVLTF.